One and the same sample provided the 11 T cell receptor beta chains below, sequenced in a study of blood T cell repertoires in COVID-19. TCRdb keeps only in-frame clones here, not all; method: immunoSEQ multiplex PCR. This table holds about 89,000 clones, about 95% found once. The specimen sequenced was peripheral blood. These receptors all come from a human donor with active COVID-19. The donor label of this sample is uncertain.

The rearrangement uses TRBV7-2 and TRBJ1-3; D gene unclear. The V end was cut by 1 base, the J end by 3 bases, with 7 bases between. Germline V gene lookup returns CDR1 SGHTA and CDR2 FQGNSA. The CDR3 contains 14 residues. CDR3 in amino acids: CASSLVSGGNTIYF. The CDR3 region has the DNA TGTGCCAGCAGCTTAGTTTCAGGTGGAAACACCATATATTTT.

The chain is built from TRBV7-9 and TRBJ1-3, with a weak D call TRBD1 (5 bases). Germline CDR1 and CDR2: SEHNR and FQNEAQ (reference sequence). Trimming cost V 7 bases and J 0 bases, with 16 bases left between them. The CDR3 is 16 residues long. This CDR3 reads CASNPPQESSGNTIYF. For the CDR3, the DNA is TGTGCCAGCAACCCGCCACAGGAATCCTCTGGAAACACCATATATTTT.

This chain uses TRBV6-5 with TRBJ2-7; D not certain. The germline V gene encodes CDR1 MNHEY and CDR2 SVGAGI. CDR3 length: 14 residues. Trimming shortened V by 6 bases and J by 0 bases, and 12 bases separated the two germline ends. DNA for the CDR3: TGTGCCAGCAGCCCAGACACCTTCTCCTACGAGCAGTACTTC. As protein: CASSPDTFSYEQYF.

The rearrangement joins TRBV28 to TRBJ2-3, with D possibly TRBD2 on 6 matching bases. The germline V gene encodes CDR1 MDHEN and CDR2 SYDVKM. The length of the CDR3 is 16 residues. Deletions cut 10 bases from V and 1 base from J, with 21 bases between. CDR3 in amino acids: CATRGRRGVRTDTQYF. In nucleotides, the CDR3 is TGTGCCACCCGGGGGAGACGGGGAGTTCGCACAGATACGCAGTATTTT. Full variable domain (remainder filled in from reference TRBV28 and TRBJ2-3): DVKVTQSSRYLVKRTGEKVFLECVQDMDHENMFWYRQDPGLGLRLIYFSYDVKMKEKGDIPEGYSVSREKKERFSLILESASTNQTSMYLCATRGRRGVRTDTQYFGPGTRLTVL.

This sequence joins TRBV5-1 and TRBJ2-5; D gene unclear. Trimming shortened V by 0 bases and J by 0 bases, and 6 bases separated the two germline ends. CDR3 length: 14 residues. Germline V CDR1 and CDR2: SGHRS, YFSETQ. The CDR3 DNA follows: TGCGCCAGCAGCTTGGACATTAACCAAGAGACCCAGTACTTC. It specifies CASSLDINQETQYF.

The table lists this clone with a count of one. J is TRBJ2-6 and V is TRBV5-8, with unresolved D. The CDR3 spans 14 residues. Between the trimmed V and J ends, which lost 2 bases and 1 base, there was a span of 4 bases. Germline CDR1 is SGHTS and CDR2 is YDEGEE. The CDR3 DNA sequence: TGTGCCAGCAGCTTCGGGTCTGGGGCCAACGTCCTGACTTTC. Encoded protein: CASSFGSGANVLTF.

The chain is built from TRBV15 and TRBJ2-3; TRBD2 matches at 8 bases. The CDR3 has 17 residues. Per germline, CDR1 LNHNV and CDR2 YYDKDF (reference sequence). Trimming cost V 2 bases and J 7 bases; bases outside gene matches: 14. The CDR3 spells CATSRTPGTSSGNTQYF. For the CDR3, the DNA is TGTGCCACCAGCAGAACCCCCGGGACTAGTAGCGGGAATACGCAGTATTTT.

The CDR3 DNA is TGTGCCAGCAGTTTTTACAGCCCTAATGAAAAACTGTTTTTT. Residues: CASSFYSPNEKLFF. This chain links TRBV6-5 with TRBJ1-4; D gene unclear. This CDR3 spans 14 amino acids. Trimming pared 4 bases from V and 3 bases from J, leaving 9 bases between. Germline assignment: CDR1 MNHEY and CDR2 SVGAGI.

CDR3 in amino acids: CSASYGSGEQYF. In DNA, the CDR3 is TGCAGCGCTTCCTACGGGTCGGGGGAGCAGTACTTC. The chain has TRBV29-1 and TRBJ2-7; a weak D match, TRBD2 (5 bases). This CDR3 region has 12 residues. Germline CDR1 reads SQVTM; CDR2 reads ANQGSEA. Trimming removed 7 bases from V and 7 bases from J, with 17 bases in between.

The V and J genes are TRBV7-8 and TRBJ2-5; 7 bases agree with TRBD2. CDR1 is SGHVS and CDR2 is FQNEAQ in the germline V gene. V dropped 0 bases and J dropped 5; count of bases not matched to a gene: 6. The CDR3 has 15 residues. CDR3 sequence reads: CASSLAGGLGETQYF. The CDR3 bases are TGTGCCAGCAGCTTAGCGGGGGGGTTGGGCGAGACCCAGTACTTC.

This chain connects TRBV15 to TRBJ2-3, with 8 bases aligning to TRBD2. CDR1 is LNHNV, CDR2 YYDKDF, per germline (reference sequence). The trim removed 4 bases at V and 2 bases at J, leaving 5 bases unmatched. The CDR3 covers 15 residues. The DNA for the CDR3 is TGTGCCACCAGCATGGAGCGGGGGAACACAGATACGCAGTATTTT. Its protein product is CATSMERGNTDTQYF.